This note documents a single T cell receptor (beta chain) sequence. The data derive from a study of Ad26.COV2.S vaccination and SARS-CoV-2 variants. Sample treatment: some 20 received Ad26.COV2.S at low or high dose, single or two shots; several received placebo; per-sample allocation not given. On day 63 after the first injection, vaccine and placebo recipients gave samples. The germline V gene encodes CDR1 LNHDA and CDR2 SQIVND (reference sequence). The CDR3 runs to 15 residues. V was pared by 4 bases and J by 7 bases, with 16 bases between. Assay used: immunoSEQ multiplex PCR; TCRdb lists only in-frame clones, some missing. The sample includes just over 350,000 clones, 80% to 90% seen only once; the top ten take 3.3%.

The sequence came from a person aged 18-60 years who received the Ad26.COV2.S COVID-19 vaccine or a placebo. The chain links TRBV19 to TRBJ1-4; maybe TRBD1 (5 bases). The specimen comprised peripheral blood, sampled in a trial of Ad26.COV2.S vaccine versus placebo. CDR3: CASSTRQPGGEKLFF. Written as DNA, the CDR3 is TGTGCCAGTAGTACGAGACAGCCCGGTGGTGAAAAACTGTTTTTT.